Reported below is one TCR beta chain. The V gene lost 3 bases and the J gene lost 4 bases, with 9 bases spanning the gap. The CDR3 covers 13 residues. CDR1 is SGHTA, CDR2 FQGTGA, per germline. Methods used by the authors: Counts of nucleated cells, estimated from reference gene primer amplification, were obtained. Assay used: immunoSEQ multiplex PCR; TCRdb lists only in-frame clones, some missing. V and J calls and clone size are given by that table; D and trimming were obtained from the DNA. The sample includes 130,000 or so clones, around 79% of them seen just once. The data originate from a study of blood T cell repertoires in COVID-19. The wider study: Samples representing acute and convalescent COVID-19 were sourced from the United States, Italy and Spain. Sample material is recorded as cDNA or gDNA derived from T cells, B-cell-depleted T cells, or PBMCs.

Material for sequencing was peripheral blood. This sequence joins TRBV7-3 and TRBJ2-5; D uncertain. The TCR comes from a woman aged 70-85 years with COVID-19, enrolled during active disease. The CDR3 protein is CASSFGLAETQYF. CDR3 DNA sequence: TGTGCCAGCAGCTTCGGTCTCGCAGAGACCCAGTACTTC.